This is a list of T cell receptor beta chains from one sample in a study of glioma-infiltrating T cells after dendritic cell vaccination. Assay used: immunoSEQ multiplex PCR; TCRdb lists only in-frame clones, some missing. The repertoire holds about 95,000 clones, with more than 75% as singletons. The sequencing used blood, collected before dendritic cell vaccination. The receptor set was obtained from a human donor with glioblastoma. Each CDR3 is given without its conserved first and last residue. Each record gives: J gene, V gene, D gene, CDR3 protein. D genes are given only for firm matches.

j_call: TRBJ2-7
v_call: TRBV5-1
d_call: NA
cdr3_aa: ASSFDGGGGEQY

j_call: TRBJ2-6
v_call: TRBV4-3
d_call: NA
cdr3_aa: ASSQDRRVSGANVLT

j_call: TRBJ2-3
v_call: TRBV15
d_call: TRBD1
cdr3_aa: ATSRGDRDTDTQY

j_call: TRBJ2-7
v_call: TRBV7-8
d_call: TRBD2
cdr3_aa: ASSLPSGGGLLGTYEQY

j_call: TRBJ2-2
v_call: TRBV2
d_call: TRBD1
cdr3_aa: ASSTGQGANTGELF

j_call: TRBJ2-7
v_call: TRBV29-1
d_call: TRBD1
cdr3_aa: SVAERDRSYEQY

j_call: TRBJ1-2
v_call: TRBV5-1
d_call: NA
cdr3_aa: ASSWGGADGYT

j_call: TRBJ1-1
v_call: TRBV7-6
d_call: NA
cdr3_aa: ASSQKIDSPTEAF

j_call: TRBJ2-7
v_call: TRBV7-2
d_call: TRBD2
cdr3_aa: ASSLVVGGLAGTYEQY

j_call: TRBJ2-7
v_call: TRBV11-3
d_call: NA
cdr3_aa: ASSSVGSVLEQY

j_call: TRBJ1-2
v_call: TRBV14
d_call: TRBD1
cdr3_aa: ASSLYFRQGANYGYT

j_call: TRBJ2-7
v_call: TRBV4-3
d_call: NA
cdr3_aa: ASSPRLGVEQY

j_call: TRBJ2-7
v_call: TRBV29-1
d_call: NA
cdr3_aa: SAGSGDHYEQY

j_call: TRBJ1-5
v_call: TRBV6-1
d_call: TRBD1
cdr3_aa: ASRGQVHSNQPQH

j_call: TRBJ2-7
v_call: TRBV29-1
d_call: NA
cdr3_aa: SVEEGYSYEQY